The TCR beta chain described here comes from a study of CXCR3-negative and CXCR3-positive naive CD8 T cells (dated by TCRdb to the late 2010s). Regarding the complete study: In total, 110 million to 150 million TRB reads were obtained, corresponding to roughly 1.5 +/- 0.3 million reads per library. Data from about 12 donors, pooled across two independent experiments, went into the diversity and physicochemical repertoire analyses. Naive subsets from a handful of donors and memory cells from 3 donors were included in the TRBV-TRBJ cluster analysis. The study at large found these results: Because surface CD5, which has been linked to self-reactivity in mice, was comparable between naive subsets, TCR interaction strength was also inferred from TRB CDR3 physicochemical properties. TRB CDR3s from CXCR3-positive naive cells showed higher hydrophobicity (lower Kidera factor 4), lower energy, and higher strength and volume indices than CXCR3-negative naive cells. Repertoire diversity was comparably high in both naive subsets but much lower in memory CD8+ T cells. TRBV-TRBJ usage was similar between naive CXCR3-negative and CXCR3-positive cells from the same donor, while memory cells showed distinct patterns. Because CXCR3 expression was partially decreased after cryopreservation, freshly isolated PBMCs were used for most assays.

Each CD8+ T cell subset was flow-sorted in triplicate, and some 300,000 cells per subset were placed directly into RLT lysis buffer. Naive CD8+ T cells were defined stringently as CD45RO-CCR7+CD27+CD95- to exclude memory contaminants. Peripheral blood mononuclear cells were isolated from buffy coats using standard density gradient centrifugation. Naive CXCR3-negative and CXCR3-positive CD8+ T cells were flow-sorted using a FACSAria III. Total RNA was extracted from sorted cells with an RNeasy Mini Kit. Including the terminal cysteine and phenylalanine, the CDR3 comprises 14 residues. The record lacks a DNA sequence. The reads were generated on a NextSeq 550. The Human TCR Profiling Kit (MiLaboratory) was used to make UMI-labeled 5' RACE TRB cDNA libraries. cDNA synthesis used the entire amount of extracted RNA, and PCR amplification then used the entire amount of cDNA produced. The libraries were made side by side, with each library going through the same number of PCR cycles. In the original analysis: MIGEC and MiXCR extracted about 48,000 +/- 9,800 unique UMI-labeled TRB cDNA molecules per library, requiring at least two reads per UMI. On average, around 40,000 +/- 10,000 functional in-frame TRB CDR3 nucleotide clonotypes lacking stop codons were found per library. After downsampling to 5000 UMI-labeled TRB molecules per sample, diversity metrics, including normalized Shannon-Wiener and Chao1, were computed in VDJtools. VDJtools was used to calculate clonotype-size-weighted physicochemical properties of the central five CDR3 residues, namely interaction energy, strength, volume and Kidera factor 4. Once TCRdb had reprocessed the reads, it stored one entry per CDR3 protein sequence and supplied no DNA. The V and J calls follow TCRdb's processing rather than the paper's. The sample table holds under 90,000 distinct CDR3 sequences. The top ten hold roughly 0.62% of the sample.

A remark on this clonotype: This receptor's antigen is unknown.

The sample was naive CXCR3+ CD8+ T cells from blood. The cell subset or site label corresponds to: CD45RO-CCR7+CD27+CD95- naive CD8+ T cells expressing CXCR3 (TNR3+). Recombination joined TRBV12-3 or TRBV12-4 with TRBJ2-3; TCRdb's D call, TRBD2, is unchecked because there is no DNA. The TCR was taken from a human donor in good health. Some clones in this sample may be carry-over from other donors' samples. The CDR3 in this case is CASSLGGGTDTQYF.